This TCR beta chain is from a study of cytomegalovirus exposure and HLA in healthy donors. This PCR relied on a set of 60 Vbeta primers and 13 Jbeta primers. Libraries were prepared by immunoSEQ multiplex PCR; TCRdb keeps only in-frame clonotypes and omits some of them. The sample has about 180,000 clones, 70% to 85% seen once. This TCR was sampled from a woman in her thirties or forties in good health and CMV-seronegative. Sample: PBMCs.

This chain's CDR3 is CASRRGFSSNQPQHF. In DNA form, the CDR3 reads TGTGCCAGTAGGAGGGGGTTCTCGAGCAATCAGCCCCAGCATTTT. This chain connects TRBV19 to TRBJ1-5, with a tentative D call TRBD1 (6 bases). Germline V gives CDR1 LNHDA, CDR2 SQIVND (reference sequence). This CDR3 comprises 15 residues. V gave up 6 bases and J gave up 1 base, with 13 bases separating them.